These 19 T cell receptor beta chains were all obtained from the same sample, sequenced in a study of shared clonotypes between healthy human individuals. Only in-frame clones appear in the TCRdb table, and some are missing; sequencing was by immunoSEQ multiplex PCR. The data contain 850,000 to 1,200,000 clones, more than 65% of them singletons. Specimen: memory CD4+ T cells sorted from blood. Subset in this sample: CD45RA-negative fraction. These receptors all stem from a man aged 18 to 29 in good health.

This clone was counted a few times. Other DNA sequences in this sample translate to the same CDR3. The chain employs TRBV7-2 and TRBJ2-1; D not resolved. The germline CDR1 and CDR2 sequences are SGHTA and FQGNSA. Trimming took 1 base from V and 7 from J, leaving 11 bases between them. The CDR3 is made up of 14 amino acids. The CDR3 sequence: CASSLGTRTNEQFF. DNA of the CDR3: TGTGCCAGCAGCTTAGGTACCCGAACAAATGAGCAGTTCTTC.

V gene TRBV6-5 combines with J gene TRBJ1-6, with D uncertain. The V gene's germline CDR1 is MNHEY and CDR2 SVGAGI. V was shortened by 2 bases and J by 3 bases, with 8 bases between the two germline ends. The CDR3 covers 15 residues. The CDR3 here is CASSYGRVYNSPLHF. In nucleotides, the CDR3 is TGTGCCAGCAGTTACGGCAGAGTCTATAATTCACCCCTCCACTTT.

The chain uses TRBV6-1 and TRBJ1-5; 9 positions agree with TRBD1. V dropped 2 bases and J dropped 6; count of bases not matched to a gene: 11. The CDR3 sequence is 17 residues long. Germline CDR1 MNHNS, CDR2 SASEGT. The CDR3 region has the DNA TGTGCCAGCAGTGAAAGATCAAGTACAGGGGGCCTTCAGCCCCAGCATTTT. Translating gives CASSERSSTGGLQPQHF.

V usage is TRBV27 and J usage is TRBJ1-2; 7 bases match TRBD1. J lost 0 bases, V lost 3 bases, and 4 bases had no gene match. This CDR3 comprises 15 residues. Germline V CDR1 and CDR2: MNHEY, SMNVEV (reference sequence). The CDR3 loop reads CASSFLGGTNYGYTF. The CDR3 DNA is TGTGCCAGCAGTTTTCTAGGGGGCACTAACTATGGCTACACCTTC.

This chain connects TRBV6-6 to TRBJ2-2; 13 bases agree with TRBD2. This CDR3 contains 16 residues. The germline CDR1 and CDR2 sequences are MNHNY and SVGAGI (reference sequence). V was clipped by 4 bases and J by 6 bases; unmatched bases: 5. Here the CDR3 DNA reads TGTGCCAGCAGTTGGGGGACTAGCGGGGAGGCCGGGGAGCTGTTTTTT. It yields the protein CASSWGTSGEAGELFF.

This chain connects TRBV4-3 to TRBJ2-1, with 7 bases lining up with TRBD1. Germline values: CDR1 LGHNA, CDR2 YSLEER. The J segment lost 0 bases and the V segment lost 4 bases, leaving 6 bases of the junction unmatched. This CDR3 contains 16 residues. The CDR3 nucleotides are TGCGCCAGCAGCCGCAGACCAGGGGGCTCCTACAATGAGCAGTTCTTC. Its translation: CASSRRPGGSYNEQFF.

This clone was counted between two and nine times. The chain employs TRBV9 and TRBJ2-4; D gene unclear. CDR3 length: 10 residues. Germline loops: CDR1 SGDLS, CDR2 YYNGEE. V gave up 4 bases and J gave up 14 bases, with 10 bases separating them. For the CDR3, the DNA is TGTGCCAGCAGCCCTCACCTTAAGTACTTC. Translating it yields CASSPHLKYF.

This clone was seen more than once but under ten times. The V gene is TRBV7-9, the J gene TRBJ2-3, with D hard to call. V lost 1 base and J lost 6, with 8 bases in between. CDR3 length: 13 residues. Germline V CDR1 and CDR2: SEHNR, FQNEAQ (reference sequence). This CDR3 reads CASSLEFGDTQYF. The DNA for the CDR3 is TGTGCCAGCAGCTTAGAGTTTGGGGATACGCAGTATTTT.

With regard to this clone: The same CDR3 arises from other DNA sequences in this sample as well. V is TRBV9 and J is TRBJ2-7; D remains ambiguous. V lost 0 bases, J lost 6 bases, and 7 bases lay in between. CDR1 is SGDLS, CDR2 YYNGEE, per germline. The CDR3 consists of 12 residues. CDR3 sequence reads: CASSVGGSEQYF. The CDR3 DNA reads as TGTGCCAGCAGCGTAGGGGGAAGCGAGCAGTACTTC.

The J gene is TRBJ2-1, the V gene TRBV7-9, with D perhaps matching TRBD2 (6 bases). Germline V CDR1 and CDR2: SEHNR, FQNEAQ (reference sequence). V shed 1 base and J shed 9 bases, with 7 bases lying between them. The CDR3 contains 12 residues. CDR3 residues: CASSLGGGEQFF. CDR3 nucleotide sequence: TGTGCCAGCAGCTTAGGGGGAGGTGAGCAGTTCTTC.

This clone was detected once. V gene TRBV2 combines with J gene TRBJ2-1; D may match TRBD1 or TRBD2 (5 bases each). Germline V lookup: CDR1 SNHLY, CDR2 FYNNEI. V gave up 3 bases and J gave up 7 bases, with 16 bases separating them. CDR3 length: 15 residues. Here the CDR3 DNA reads TGTGCCAGCAGTGAGGCCTGGGGGTCGGGTAATGAGCAGTTCTTC. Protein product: CASSEAWGSGNEQFF.

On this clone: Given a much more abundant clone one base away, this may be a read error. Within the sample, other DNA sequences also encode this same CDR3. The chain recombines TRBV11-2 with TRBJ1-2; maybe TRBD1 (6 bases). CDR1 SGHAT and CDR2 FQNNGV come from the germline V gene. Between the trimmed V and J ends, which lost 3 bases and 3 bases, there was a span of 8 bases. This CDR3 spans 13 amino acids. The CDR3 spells CASSFSGDYGYTF. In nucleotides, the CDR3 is TGTGCCAGCAGCTTTTCAGGGGACTATGGCTACACCTTC.

CDR3 amino acids: CASSRGTNEKLFF. The CDR3 DNA reads TGCGCCAGCAGCAGGGGAACTAATGAAAAACTGTTTTTT. The rearrangement links TRBV10-1 to TRBJ1-4, with D possibly matching TRBD1 (6 bases). In germline, CDR1 is WNHNN, CDR2 SYGVQD (reference sequence). V was trimmed by 6 bases and J by 1 base, leaving 6 bases between them. CDR3 size: 13 residues.

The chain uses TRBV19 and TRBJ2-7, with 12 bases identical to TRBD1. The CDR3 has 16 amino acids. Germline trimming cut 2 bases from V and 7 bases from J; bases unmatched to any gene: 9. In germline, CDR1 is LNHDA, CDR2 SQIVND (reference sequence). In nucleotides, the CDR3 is TGTGCCAGTAGTATAAGTCCGGGACAGGGGGCTGGAGAGCAGTACTTC. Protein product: CASSISPGQGAGEQYF.

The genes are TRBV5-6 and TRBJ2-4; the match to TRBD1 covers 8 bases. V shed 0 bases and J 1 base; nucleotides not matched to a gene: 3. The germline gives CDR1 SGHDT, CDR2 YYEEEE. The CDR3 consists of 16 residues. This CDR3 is CASSLGQGLAKNIQYF. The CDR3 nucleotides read TGTGCCAGCAGCTTGGGACAGGGGCTGGCCAAAAACATTCAGTACTTC.

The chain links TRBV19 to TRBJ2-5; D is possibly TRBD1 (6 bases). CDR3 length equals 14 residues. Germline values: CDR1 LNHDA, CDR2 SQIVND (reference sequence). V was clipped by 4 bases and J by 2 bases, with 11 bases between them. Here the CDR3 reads CASSTWTDQETQYF. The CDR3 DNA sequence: TGTGCCAGTAGTACCTGGACAGATCAAGAGACCCAGTACTTC.

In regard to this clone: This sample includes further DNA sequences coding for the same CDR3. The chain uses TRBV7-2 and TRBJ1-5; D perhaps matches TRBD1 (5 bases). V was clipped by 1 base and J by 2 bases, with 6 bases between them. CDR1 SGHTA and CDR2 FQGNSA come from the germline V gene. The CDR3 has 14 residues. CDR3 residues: CASSLVGGNQPQHF. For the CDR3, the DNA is TGTGCCAGCAGCTTAGTAGGGGGCAATCAGCCCCAGCATTTT.

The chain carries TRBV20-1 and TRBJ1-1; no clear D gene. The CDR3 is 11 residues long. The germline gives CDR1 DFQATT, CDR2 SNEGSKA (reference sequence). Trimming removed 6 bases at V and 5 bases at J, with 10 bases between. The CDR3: CSARNKTEAFF. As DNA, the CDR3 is TGCAGTGCCCGAAATAAGACTGAAGCTTTCTTT.

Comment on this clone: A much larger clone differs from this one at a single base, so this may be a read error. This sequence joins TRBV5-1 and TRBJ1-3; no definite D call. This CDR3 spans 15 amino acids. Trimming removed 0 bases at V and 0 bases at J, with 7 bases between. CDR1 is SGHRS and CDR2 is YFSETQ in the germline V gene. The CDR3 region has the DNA TGCGCCAGCAGCTTGGGGCCAGCCTCTGGAAACACCATATATTTT. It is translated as CASSLGPASGNTIYF.